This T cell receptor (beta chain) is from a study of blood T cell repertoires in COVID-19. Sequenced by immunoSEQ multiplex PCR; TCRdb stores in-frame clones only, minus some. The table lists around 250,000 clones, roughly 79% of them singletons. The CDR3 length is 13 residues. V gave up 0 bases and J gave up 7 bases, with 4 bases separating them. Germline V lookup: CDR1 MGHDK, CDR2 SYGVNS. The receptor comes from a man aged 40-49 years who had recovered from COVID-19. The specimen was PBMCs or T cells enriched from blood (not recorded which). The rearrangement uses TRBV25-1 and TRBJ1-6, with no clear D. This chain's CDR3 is CASSEYRNSPLHF. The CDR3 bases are TGTGCCAGCAGTGAATATAGAAATTCACCCCTCCACTTT.